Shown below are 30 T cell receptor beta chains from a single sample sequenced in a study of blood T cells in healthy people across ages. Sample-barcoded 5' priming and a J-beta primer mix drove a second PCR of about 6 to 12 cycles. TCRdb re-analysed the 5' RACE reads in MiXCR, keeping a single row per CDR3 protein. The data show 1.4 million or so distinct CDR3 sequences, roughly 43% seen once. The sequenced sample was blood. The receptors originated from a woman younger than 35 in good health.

This chain's CDR3 is CASSQRGATYTYNEQYF. CDR3 sequence (DNA): TGTGCCAGCAGCCAGAGAGGGGCGACTTATACCTACAATGAGCAGTACTTC. The genes are TRBV11-1 and TRBJ2-1; D is possibly TRBD1 or TRBD2 (5 bases each). The J call may be in error: the DNA end matches TRBJ2-7 better. Germline-derived CDR1 and CDR2 are SGHAT and FQDESV (reference sequence). The CDR3 sequence is 17 residues long.

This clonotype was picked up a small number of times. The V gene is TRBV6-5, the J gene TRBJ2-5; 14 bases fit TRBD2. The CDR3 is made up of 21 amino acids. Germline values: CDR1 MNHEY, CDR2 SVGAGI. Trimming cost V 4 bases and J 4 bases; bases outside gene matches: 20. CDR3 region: CASSSLTPARLAGGPGETQYF. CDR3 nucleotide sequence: TGTGCCAGCAGTTCCCTAACTCCGGCCCGACTAGCGGGGGGGCCGGGAGAGACCCAGTACTTC.

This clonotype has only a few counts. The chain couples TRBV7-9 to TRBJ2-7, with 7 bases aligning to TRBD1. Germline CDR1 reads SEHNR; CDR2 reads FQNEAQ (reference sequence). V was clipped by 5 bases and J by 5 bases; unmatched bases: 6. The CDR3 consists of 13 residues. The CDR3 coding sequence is TGTGCCAGCAGCCAGACAGGGTTCAACGAGCAGTACTTC. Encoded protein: CASSQTGFNEQYF.

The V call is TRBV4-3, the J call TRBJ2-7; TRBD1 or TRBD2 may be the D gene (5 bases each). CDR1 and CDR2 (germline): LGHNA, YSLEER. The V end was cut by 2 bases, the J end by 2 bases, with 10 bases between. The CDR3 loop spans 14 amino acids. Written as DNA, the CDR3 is TGCGCCAGCAGCCAAAGGCGAGGGGCCTACGAGCAGTACTTC. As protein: CASSQRRGAYEQYF.

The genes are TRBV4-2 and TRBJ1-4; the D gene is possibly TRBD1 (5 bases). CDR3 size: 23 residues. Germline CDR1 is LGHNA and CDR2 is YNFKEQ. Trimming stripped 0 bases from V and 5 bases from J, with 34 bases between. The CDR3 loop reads CASSQDMGQGNKGKGIWNEKLFF. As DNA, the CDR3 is TGTGCCAGCAGCCAAGATATGGGGCAGGGAAATAAGGGAAAGGGAATTTGGAATGAAAAACTGTTTTTT.

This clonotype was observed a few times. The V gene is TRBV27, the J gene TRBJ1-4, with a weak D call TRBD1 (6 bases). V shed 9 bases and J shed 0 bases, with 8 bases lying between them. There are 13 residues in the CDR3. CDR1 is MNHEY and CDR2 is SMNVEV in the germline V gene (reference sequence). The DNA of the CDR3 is TGTGCCAGTGGACAGTCAACTAATGAAAAACTGTTTTTT. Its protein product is CASGQSTNEKLFF.

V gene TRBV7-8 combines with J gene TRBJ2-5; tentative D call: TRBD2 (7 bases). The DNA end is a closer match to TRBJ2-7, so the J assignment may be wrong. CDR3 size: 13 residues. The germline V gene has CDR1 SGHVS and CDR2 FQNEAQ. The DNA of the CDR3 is TGTGCCAGCAGCTTACGGGGGGCAAACGAGCAGTACTTC. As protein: CASSLRGANEQYF.

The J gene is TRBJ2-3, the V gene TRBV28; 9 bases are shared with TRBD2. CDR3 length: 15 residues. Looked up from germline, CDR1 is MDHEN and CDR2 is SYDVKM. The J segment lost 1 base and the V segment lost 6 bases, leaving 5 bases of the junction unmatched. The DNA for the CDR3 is TGTGCCAGCAGACCCGCGGGAGGGCGCACAGATACGCAGTATTTT. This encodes CASRPAGGRTDTQYF.

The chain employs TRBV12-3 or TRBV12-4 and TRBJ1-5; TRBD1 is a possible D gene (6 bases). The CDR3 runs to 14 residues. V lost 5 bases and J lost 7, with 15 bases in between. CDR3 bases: TGTGCCAGCAGTCAGGGGATTCCCAGCCAGCCCCAGCATTTT. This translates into CASSQGIPSQPQHF.

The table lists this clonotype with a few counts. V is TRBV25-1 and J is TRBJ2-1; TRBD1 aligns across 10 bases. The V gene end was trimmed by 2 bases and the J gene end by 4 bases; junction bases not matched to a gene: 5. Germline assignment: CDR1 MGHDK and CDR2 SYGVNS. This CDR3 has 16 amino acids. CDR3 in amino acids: CASSERGQGMYNEQFF. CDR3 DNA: TGTGCCAGCAGTGAACGGGGACAGGGGATGTACAATGAGCAGTTCTTC. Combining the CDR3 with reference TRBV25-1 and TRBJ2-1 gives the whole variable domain EADIYQTPRYLVIGTGKKITLECSQTMGHDKMYWYQQDPGMELHLIHYSYGVNSTEKGDLSSESTVSRIRTEHFPLTLESARPSHTSQYLCASSERGQGMYNEQFFGPGTRLTVL.

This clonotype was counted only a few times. CDR3 bases: TGTGCCAGCAGTACCGGGGGTAATGGCTACACCTTC. Translated, it gives CASSTGGNGYTF. The chain couples TRBV5-4 to TRBJ1-2; maybe TRBD1 (5 bases). This CDR3 has 12 amino acids. Between the trimmed V and J ends, which lost 5 bases and 6 bases, there was a span of 11 bases. Per the germline V gene, CDR1 is SGHNT and CDR2 is YYREEE (reference sequence).

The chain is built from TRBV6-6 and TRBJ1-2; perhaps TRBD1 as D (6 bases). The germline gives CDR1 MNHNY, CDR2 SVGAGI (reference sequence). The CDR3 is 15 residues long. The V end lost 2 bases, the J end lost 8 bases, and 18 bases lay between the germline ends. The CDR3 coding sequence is TGTGCCAGCAGTTACGAGGGGGTCAGGGGATGGGGCTACACCTTC. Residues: CASSYEGVRGWGYTF.

The CDR3 nucleotides read TGTGCCAGCAGCGTAGGGAACATGAACACTGAAGCTTTCTTT. This gives the protein CASSVGNMNTEAFF. The genes are TRBV9 and TRBJ1-1; D unresolved. V dropped 0 bases and J dropped 0 bases, with 6 bases sitting between them. Germline CDR1 and CDR2: SGDLS and YYNGEE. The CDR3 contains 14 residues.

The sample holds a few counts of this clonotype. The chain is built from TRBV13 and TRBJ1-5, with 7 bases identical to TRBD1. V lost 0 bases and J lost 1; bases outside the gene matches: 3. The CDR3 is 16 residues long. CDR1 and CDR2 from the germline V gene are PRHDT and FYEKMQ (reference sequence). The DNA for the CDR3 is TGTGCCAGCAGCTTAGGCGCAGGGGGGAGCAATCAGCCCCAGCATTTT. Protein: CASSLGAGGSNQPQHF.

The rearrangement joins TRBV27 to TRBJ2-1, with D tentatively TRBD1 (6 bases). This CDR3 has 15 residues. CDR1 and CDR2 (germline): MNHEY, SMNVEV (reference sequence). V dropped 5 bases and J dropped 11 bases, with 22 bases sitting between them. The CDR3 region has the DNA TGTGCCAGCAGTCCAGCGACAGGAAAGAACGGGAAGCAGTTCTTC. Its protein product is CASSPATGKNGKQFF.

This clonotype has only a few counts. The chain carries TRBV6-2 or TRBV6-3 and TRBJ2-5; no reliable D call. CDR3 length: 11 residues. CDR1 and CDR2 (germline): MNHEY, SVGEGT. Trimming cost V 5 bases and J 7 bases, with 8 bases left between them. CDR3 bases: TGTGCCAGCAGTGACGCAAGGACCCAGTACTTC. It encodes CASSDARTQYF.

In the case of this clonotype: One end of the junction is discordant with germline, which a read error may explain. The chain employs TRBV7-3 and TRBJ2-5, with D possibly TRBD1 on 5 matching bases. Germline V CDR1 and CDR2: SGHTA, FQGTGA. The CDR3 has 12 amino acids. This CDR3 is CAGSLPGETQYF. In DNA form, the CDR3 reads TGTGCCGGCAGCTTACCAGGGGAGACCCAGTACTTC.

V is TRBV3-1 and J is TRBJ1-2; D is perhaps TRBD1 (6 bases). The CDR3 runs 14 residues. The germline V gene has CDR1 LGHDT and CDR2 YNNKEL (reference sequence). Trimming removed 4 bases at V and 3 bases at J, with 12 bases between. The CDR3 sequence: CASSPVPGDYGYTF. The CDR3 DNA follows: TGTGCCAGCAGCCCTGTCCCAGGGGACTATGGCTACACCTTC.

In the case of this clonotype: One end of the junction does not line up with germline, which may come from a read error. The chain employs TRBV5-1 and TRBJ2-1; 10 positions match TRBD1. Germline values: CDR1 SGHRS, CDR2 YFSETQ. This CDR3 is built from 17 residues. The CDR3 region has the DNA TGCGCCGGCAGCGGACAGGGGGTCACCAGCTCCTACAATGAGCAGTTCTTC. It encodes CAGSGQGVTSSYNEQFF.

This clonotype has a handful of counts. The CDR3 region is CASSYFWDSRNIQYF. CDR3 nucleotide sequence: TGTGCCAGCAGTTACTTCTGGGACAGCAGAAACATTCAGTACTTC. The chain combines TRBV6-5 with TRBJ2-7; 7 bases map to TRBD1. TRBJ2-4 matches the DNA end more closely, so the J call is doubtful. Germline V gene sequence: CDR1 MNHEY, CDR2 SVGAGI. The CDR3 runs to 15 residues.

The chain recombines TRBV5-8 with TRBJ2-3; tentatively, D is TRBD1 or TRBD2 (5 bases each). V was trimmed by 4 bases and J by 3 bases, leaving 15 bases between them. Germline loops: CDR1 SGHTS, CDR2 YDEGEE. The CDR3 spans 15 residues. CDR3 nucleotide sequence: TGTGCCAGCAGCCCTTTTCACGGGACGACAGATACGCAGTATTTT. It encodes CASSPFHGTTDTQYF.

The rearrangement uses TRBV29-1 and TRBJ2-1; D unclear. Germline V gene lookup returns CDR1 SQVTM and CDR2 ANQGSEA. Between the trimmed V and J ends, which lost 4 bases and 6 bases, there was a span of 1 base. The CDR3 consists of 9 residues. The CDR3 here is CSVANEQFF. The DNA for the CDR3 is TGCAGCGTTGCCAATGAGCAGTTCTTC.

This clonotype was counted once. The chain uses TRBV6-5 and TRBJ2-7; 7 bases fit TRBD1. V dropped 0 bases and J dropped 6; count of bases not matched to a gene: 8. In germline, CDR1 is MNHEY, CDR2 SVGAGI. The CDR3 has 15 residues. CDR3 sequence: CASSYSHRGSSEQYF. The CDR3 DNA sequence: TGTGCCAGCAGTTACTCTCACAGGGGTTCTTCCGAGCAGTACTTC.

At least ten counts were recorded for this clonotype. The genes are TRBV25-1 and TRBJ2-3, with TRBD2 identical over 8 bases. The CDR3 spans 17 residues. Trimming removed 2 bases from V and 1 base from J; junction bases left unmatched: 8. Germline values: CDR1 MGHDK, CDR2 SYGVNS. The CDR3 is CASSEALAGTRTDTQYF. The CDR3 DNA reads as TGTGCCAGCAGTGAAGCGCTAGCGGGCACTCGCACAGATACGCAGTATTTT.

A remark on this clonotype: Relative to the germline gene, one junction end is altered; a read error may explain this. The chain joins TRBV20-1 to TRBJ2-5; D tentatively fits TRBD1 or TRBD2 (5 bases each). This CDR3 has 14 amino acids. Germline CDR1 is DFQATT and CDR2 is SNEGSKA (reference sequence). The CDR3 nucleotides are TGCAGTGCCAGAGGGGTACGGAGACAAGAGACCCAGTACTTC. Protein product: CSARGVRRQETQYF.

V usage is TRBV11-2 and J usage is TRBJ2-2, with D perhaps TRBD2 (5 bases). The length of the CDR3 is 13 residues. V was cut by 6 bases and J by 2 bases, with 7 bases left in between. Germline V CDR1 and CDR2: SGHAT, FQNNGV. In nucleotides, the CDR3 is TGTGCCAGCAGGGAGGCTAACACCGGGGAGCTGTTTTTT. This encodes CASREANTGELFF.

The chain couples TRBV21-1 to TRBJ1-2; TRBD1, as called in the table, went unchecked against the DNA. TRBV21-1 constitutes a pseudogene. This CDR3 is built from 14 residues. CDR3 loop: CASSKGTDTSGYTF. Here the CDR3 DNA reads TGTGCCAGCAGCAAAGGGACAGATACGAGTGGCTACACCTTC.

The DNA for the CDR3 is TGTGCTAGTGGCTTTCCGGGACAAGGGTTTGAGGGGCAGTTCTTC. The encoded protein is CASGFPGQGFEGQFF. This rearrangement joins TRBV12-5 to TRBJ2-1, with D perhaps TRBD1 (6 bases). Germline V lookup: CDR1 LGHNT, CDR2 FRNRAP. V was clipped by 6 bases and J by 12 bases, with 24 bases between them. The CDR3 sequence is 15 residues long.

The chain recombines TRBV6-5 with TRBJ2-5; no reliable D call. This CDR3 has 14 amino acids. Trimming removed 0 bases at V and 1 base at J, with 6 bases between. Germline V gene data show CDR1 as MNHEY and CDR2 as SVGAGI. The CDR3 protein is CASSYSYSQETQYF. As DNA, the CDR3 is TGTGCCAGCAGTTACTCGTACTCCCAAGAGACCCAGTACTTC.

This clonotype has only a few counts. For the CDR3, the DNA is TGTGCCAGCTCACCTGGGTTACAGGGGGCGGGGCAGCCCCAGCATTTT. Encoded protein: CASSPGLQGAGQPQHF. The chain uses TRBV18 and TRBJ1-5; 9 positions match TRBD1. The CDR3 loop spans 16 amino acids. Germline V CDR1 and CDR2: KGHSH, LQKENI. Trimming removed 3 bases from V and 7 bases from J; junction bases left unmatched: 10.